This T cell receptor beta chain is from a study of blood T cell repertoires in COVID-19. Across the whole study: PBMCs, B-cell-depleted T cells, or T cells provided the cDNA or gDNA that made up the material.

Original handling: The authors estimated nucleated cell counts from reference gene primer amplification. Sequenced by immunoSEQ multiplex PCR; TCRdb stores in-frame clones only, minus some. V and J calls and clone size follow that table, whereas D and trimming were derived from the DNA. This sample has approximately 440,000 clones; roughly 87% occur once, and the top ten carry about 0.57%. V lost 1 base and J 1 base, leaving 7 bases between the germline ends. CDR1 and CDR2 from the germline V gene are SEHNR and FQNEAQ (reference sequence). The CDR3 runs to 14 residues. Everyone who took part was roughly 18 to 89 years old, and they came from about two dozen US areas.

The sequence derives from a man aged 18 to 30 who had recovered from COVID-19. Sample: PBMCs or T cells enriched from blood (not recorded which). This rearrangement joins TRBV7-9 to TRBJ1-1; D is uncertain. CDR3 sequence: CASSLELQNTEAFF. CDR3 sequence (DNA): TGTGCCAGCAGCTTAGAGCTTCAGAACACTGAAGCTTTCTTT.